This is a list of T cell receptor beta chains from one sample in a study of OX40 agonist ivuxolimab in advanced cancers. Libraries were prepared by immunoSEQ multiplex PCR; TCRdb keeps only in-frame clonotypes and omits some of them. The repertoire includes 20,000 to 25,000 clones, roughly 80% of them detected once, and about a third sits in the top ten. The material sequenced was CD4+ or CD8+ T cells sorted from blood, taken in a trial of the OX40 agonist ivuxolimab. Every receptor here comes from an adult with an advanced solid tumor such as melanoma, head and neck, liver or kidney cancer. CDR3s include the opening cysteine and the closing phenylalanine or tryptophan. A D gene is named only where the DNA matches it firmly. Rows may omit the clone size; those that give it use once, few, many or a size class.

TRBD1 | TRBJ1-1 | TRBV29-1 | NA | TGCAGCGCCAGGGGGCGCGGGAACACTGAAGCTTTCTTT | CSARGRGNTEAFF
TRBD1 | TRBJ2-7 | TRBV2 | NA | TGTGCCAGCAGTGGCAGGACAGGGGACGCCTACGAGCAGTACTTC | CASSGRTGDAYEQYF
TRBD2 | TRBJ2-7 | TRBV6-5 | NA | TGTGCCAGCAGTTACTCTTTCGCGGGAGCCATCTACGAGCAGTACTTC | CASSYSFAGAIYEQYF
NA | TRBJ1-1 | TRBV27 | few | TGTGCCAGCAGTTTACGGAGGGGGTCGAACACTGAAGCTTTCTTT | CASSLRRGSNTEAFF
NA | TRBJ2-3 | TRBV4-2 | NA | TGTGCCAGCAGCGGACTACTGGTTCAGTATTTT | CASSGLLVQYF
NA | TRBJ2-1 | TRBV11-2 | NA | TGTGCCAGCCGCCCGAGAGACTACGGGAATCATGAGCAGTTCTTC | CASRPRDYGNHEQFF
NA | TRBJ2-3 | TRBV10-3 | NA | TGTGCCATCAGGAAGGACAGAGAAACAGATACGCAGTATTTT | CAIRKDRETDTQYF
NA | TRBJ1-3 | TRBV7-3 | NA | TGTGCCAGCAGCTGTATAACCAGGGAAGGTGGAGGAAACACCATATATTTT | CASSCITREGGGNTIYF
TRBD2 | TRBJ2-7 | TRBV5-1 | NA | TGCGCCAGCAGCTTTAGACTAGCGGGAGGTTTCGGGGTCGAGCAGTACTTC | CASSFRLAGGFGVEQYF
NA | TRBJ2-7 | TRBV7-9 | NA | TGTGCCAGCAGCCCTCAATCCATGAGCTCCTACGAGCAGTACTTC | CASSPQSMSSYEQYF
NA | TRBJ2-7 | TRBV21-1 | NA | TGTGCCAGCCGATCGGTTGACAGCTCCTACGAGCAGTACTTC | CASRSVDSSYEQYF
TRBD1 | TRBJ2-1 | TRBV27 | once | TGTGCCAGCAGTTTGGGGACAGGGGGCTTTAATGAGCAGTTCTTC | CASSLGTGGFNEQFF
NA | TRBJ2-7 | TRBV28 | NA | TGTGCCAGCAGGTACCGTGCATCCTACGAGCAGTACTTC | CASRYRASYEQYF
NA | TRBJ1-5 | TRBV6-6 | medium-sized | TGTGCCAGCAGTATGTCTCCAGGGGATAATCAGCCCCAGCATTTT | CASSMSPGDNQPQHF
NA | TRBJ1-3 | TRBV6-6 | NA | TGTGCCAGCAGTTACGGGCCAGCTGGCTCTGGAAACACCATATATTTT | CASSYGPAGSGNTIYF
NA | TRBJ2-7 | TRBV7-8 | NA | TGTGCCAGCAGCTTGAAAGCGGAAGACTACGAGCAGTACTTC | CASSLKAEDYEQYF
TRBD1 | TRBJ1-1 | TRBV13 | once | TGTGCCAGCAGCCCCGACAGGGGATACACTGAAGCTTTCTTT | CASSPDRGYTEAFF
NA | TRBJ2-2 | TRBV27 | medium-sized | TGTGCCAGCAGTTTAGGGTACACCGGGGAGCTGTTTTTT | CASSLGYTGELFF
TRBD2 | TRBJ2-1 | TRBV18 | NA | TGTGCCAGCTCACCCCCCGGCGGGAGCTACAATGAGCAGTTCTTC | CASSPPGGSYNEQFF
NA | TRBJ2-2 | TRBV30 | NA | TGTGCCTGGAGGCAAGGTGTTAGCGGCTTCACCGGGGAGCTGTTTTTT | CAWRQGVSGFTGELFF
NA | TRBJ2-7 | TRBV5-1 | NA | TGCGCCAGCAGCTTTGAGGGACTTGCCTACGAGCAGTACTTC | CASSFEGLAYEQYF
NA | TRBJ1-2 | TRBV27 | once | TGTGCCAGCAGTTTAGGGGACGGGCGACTCTATGGCTACACCTTC | CASSLGDGRLYGYTF
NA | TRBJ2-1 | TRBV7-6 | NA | TGTGCCAGCAGCTTAACAACGGGGAGCTCCTACAATGAGCAGTTCTTC | CASSLTTGSSYNEQFF
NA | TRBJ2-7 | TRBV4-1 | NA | TGCGCCAGCAGCCAAGAGGAGGGGTTGAGCTCCTACGAGCAGTACTTC | CASSQEEGLSSYEQYF
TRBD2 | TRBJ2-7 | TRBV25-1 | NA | TGTGCCAGCAGTGACGGCGGGGGGGCCTACGAGCAGTACTTC | CASSDGGGAYEQYF
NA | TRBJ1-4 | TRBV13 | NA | TGTGCCAGCAGCTTAGTGGGTGAAAAACTGTTTTTT | CASSLVGEKLFF
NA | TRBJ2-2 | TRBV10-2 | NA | TGCGCCAGCAGTGAGTTTACCGGGGAGCTGTTTTTT | CASSEFTGELFF
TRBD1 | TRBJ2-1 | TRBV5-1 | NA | TGCGCCAGCAGCTCTCCGGGACAGACGCCCAATGAGCAGTTCTTC | CASSSPGQTPNEQFF
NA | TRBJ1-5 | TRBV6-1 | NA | TGTGCCAGCAGCCACCGGTATCAGCCCCAGCATTTT | CASSHRYQPQHF
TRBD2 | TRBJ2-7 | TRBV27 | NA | TGTGCCAGCAGTTTACGGGGGACTAGCGGGTTCTACGAGCAGTACTTC | CASSLRGTSGFYEQYF
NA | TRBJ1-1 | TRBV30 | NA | TGTGCCTGGCGTCAGGGCAACACTGAAGCTTTCTTT | CAWRQGNTEAFF
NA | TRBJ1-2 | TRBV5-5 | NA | TGTGCCAGCAGCTTGTGGCTGGGGCAGGGCTATGGCTACACCTTC | CASSLWLGQGYGYTF
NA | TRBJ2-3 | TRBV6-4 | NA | TGTGCCAGCAGTGTGGGTATAGGGGATACGGATACGCAGTATTTT | CASSVGIGDTDTQYF
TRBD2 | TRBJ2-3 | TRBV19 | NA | TGTGCCAGTGGGACTAGCGGGAGCGCAGATACGCAGTATTTT | CASGTSGSADTQYF
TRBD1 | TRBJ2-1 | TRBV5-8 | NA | TGTGCCAGCAGCTTGATGGGACAGGGTTTTAATGAGCAGTTCTTC | CASSLMGQGFNEQFF
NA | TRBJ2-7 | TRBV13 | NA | TGTGCCAGCAGCTATAAACCCTACGAGCAGTACTTC | CASSYKPYEQYF
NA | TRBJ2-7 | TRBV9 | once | TGTGCCAGCAGCGTAGTGCACCCGGGGAGCTCCTACGAGCAGTACTTC | CASSVVHPGSSYEQYF
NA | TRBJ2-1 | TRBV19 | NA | TGTGCCAGTAGTATAGGACAGGGAGGCTCCTACAATGAGCAGTTCTTC | CASSIGQGGSYNEQFF
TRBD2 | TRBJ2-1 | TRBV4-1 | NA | TGCGCCAGCAGTTCCCCTAGCGGGAGAGGCAATGAGCAGTTCTTC | CASSSPSGRGNEQFF
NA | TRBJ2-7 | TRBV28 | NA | TGTGCCAGCAGTTCTACCCCCAGCAGGGGTTACGAGCAGTACTTC | CASSSTPSRGYEQYF
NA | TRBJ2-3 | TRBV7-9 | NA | TGTGCCAGCAGGGGCGGCTTAGCGGCAGATACGCAGTATTTT | CASRGGLAADTQYF
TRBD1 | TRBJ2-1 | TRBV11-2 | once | TGTGCCAGCAGCTGGGGGACAGCCTATTCCTACAATGAGCAGTTCTTC | CASSWGTAYSYNEQFF
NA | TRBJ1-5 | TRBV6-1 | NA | TGTGCCAGCAGTGAATCCCTAGTTAGCAATCAGCCCCAGCATTTT | CASSESLVSNQPQHF
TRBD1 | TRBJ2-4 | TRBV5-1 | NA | TGCGCCAGCAGCTCCGGACAGGGGTTGGATCTTCAGTACTTC | CASSSGQGLDLQYF
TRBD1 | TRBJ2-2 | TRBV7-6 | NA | TGTGCCAGCAGCACTGACCCCGGGACAGGGACGACCGGGGAGCTGTTTTTT | CASSTDPGTGTTGELFF
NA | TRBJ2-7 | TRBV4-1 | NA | TGCGCCAGCAGCCAAGAAAGGGACGGGCGCTCCTACGAGCAGTACTTC | CASSQERDGRSYEQYF
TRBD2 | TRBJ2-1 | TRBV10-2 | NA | TGCGCCAGCAACCTAGCGGGAGGGAGGTCCAATGAGCAGTTCTTC | CASNLAGGRSNEQFF
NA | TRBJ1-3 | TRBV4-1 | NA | TGCGCCAGCAGCCAAGATAGCGGGGCTGGAAACACCATATATTTT | CASSQDSGAGNTIYF
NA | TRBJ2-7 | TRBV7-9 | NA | TGTGCCAGCAGCACACAAGTTTGGGGGGAGCCCTCCTACGAGCAGTACTTC | CASSTQVWGEPSYEQYF
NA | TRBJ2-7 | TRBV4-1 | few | TGCGCCAGCAGCCAAGTACGGTCAGCTACCTACGAGCAGTACTTC | CASSQVRSATYEQYF